This is a list of T cell receptor beta chains from one sample in a study of blood T cells in healthy people across ages. Each CDR3 protein is one row after TCRdb ran MiXCR on the 5' RACE reads. The table shows some 750,000 distinct CDR3 sequences, with about a fifth occurring only once. Sequenced sample: blood. These receptors all stem from a man aged 65-85 years in good health. CDR3s include the opening cysteine and the closing phenylalanine or tryptophan. Fields, in order: J gene, D gene, clone size, V gene, CDR3 DNA, CDR3 protein. The D gene is left open where the match is weak. Where a row states a size, it is once, few, many or the class of an expanded clone; other rows omit it.

TRBJ2-3,-,few,TRBV15,TGTGCCACCAGCAGAGAGAGATCGTGGGGGGTCAGCACAGATACGCAGTATTTT,CATSRERSWGVSTDTQYF
TRBJ1-2,-,few,TRBV30,TGTGCCTGGAGCCGGGGTTTCGATGGCTACACCTTC,CAWSRGFDGYTF
TRBJ2-5,TRBD2,-,TRBV7-2,TGTGCCAGCAGCCCAACTAGCGGGAGACTCGAGACCCAGTACTTC,CASSPTSGRLETQYF
TRBJ2-2,TRBD2,-,TRBV11-2,TGTGCCAGCTACCCGGGACTAGCGGGTTTGAACACCGGGGAGCTGTTTTTT,CASYPGLAGLNTGELFF
TRBJ2-2,-,-,TRBV3-1,TGTGCCAGCAGCCAAGATTCTAGCAGCACCGGGGAGCTGTTTTTT,CASSQDSSSTGELFF
TRBJ2-1,TRBD2,many,TRBV11-2,TGTGCCAGCAGCCCAAGACTAGCGAGTAGGGATGAGCAGTTCTTC,CASSPRLASRDEQFF
TRBJ1-1,-,many,TRBV7-2,TGTGCCAGCAGCAGACAGATGAACACTGAAGCTTTCTTT,CASSRQMNTEAFF
TRBJ2-2,-,-,TRBV7-9,TGTGCCAGCTCACCCGGGGCAACAGGATACCCGAACACCGGGGAGCTGTTTTTT,CASSPGATGYPNTGELFF
TRBJ2-1,TRBD1,-,TRBV7-2,TGTGCCAGCAGCTTAGGAGGGCGGACAGGTCTACAGTTCTTC,CASSLGGRTGLQFF
TRBJ1-2,-,-,TRBV5-1,TGCGCCAGCAGCTACTCAACAGGGACGGAAGGCTACACCTTC,CASSYSTGTEGYTF
TRBJ2-5,-,few,TRBV24-1,TGTGCCACCAGTGACTCGACCGGGACAAAAGAGACCCAGTACTTC,CATSDSTGTKETQYF
TRBJ2-5,TRBD1,few,TRBV20-1,TGCAGTGCCCCTCGTTGGGACAGCGAAGAGACCCAGTACTTC,CSAPRWDSEETQYF
TRBJ2-7,-,few,TRBV7-2,TGTGCCAGCAGCTTAGGGTGGACTAACTCCTACGAGCAGTACTTC,CASSLGWTNSYEQYF
TRBJ2-7,TRBD1,-,TRBV15,TGTGCCACCAGCAGAGATATTAGGGCAGGGGGCTACGAGCAGTACTTC,CATSRDIRAGGYEQYF
TRBJ1-2,-,-,TRBV5-1,TGCGCCAGCAGCTTGGAAAACCCGAGGAGGTATGGCTACACCTTC,CASSLENPRRYGYTF
TRBJ1-2,-,-,TRBV9,TGTGCCAGCAGCGTAGATGGGCGCCGCTGGTCTGGCTACACCTTC,CASSVDGRRWSGYTF
TRBJ1-1,-,few,TRBV7-9,TGTGCCAGCAGCTCCGGGTGGTCTGAAGCTTTCTTT,CASSSGWSEAFF
TRBJ1-5,-,few,TRBV20-1,TGCAGTGCTAGAGGCCCCTGGGGGAGCAATCAGCCTCAGCATTTT,CSARGPWGSNQPQHF
TRBJ2-3,-,-,TRBV7-9,TGTGCCAGCAGCCCCCCGGGATCTAGCACAGATACGCAGTATTTT,CASSPPGSSTDTQYF
TRBJ2-1,-,-,TRBV20-1,TGCAGTGCTAGGGACTACTTCGATGCTTACAATGAGCAGTTCTTC,CSARDYFDAYNEQFF
TRBJ2-2,TRBD1,-,TRBV27,TGTGCCAGCAGTCTACAGGGGGCTGACGGGGAGCTGTTTTTT,CASSLQGADGELFF
TRBJ2-3,TRBD2,few,TRBV4-1,TGCGCCAGCAGCCAAGATACTAGCGGGAGGGGGAGCACAGATACGCAGTATTTT,CASSQDTSGRGSTDTQYF
TRBJ1-2,-,few,TRBV18,TGTGCCAGCTCACCATTGGATGGCTACACCTTC,CASSPLDGYTF
TRBJ2-1,TRBD1,few,TRBV5-1,TGCGCCAGCAGCCCAGGACAGGGGACTCACAATGAGCAGTTCTTC,CASSPGQGTHNEQFF
TRBJ2-1,TRBD2,-,TRBV6-4,TGTGCCACTACTCCGGTGGGGGGGATCTACAATGAGCAGTTCTTC,CATTPVGGIYNEQFF
TRBJ2-7,-,-,TRBV12-5,TGTGCTAGTGGTTTGCCTCGTAATGCTCCCGAGGACGAGCAGTACTTC,CASGLPRNAPEDEQYF
TRBJ2-1,-,-,TRBV29-1,TGCAGCGTTGTCTGGCTAGACTCCTACAATGAGCAGTTCTTC,CSVVWLDSYNEQFF
TRBJ1-5,-,-,TRBV11-2,TGTGCCAGCAGCTTGCACGGGGGGGGTCAGCCCCAGCATTTT,CASSLHGGGQPQHF
TRBJ2-3,TRBD1,-,TRBV24-1,TGTGCCACCAGTGCCCCGACAGGGTTGACCGATACGCAGTATTTT,CATSAPTGLTDTQYF
TRBJ1-1,-,-,TRBV5-5,TGTGCCAGCAGCGGAAGGCCGGTGGGCACTGAAGCTTTCTTT,CASSGRPVGTEAFF
TRBJ2-3,-,many,TRBV11-2,TGTGCCAGCAGCTTAATGGGGAACACAGATACGCAGTATTTT,CASSLMGNTDTQYF
TRBJ1-2,-,few,TRBV5-6,TGTGCCAGCAGCTTGGACAGACTCCCTAATAACTATGGCTACACCTTC,CASSLDRLPNNYGYTF
TRBJ1-4,TRBD1,-,TRBV20-1,TGCAGTGCGGAGGACAGGGGAAGTAATGAAAAACTGTTTTTT,CSAEDRGSNEKLFF
TRBJ1-5,-,-,TRBV12-3/TRBV12-4,TGTGCCAGCAGTTTAGGCTGGATAGTGGGCAATCAGCCCCAGCATTTT,CASSLGWIVGNQPQHF
TRBJ2-2,TRBD2,-,TRBV4-2,TGTGCCAGCAGCCTGGGACTAGCGGGGGGAGGCACCGGGGAGCTGTTTTTT,CASSLGLAGGGTGELFF
TRBJ1-1,TRBD1,many,TRBV5-1,TGCGCCAGCAGCTTGGACAGGGGAGACACTGAAGCTTTCTTT,CASSLDRGDTEAFF
TRBJ2-6,-,few,TRBV20-1,TGCAGTGCTAGTCGTGGATCCACGCGCTCTGGGGCCAACGTCCTGACTTTC,CSASRGSTRSGANVLTF
TRBJ2-3,TRBD1,-,TRBV12-3/TRBV12-4,TGTGCCAGCAGTTTAAGAGGGGGCAGAGTCGATACGCAGTATTTT,CASSLRGGRVDTQYF
TRBJ2-3,-,many,TRBV6-5,TGTGCCAGCAGTTACTCTTCTGGCAAACCAGATACGCAGTATTTT,CASSYSSGKPDTQYF
TRBJ2-2,TRBD2,-,TRBV4-3,TGCGCCAGCAGCCACGTTACCGGGACTAGCTTCACCGGGGAGCTGTTTTTT,CASSHVTGTSFTGELFF
TRBJ2-2,TRBD2,-,TRBV3-1,TGTGCCAGCAGCCCGGGACTAGCGCAGAACACCGGGGAGCTGTTTTTT,CASSPGLAQNTGELFF
TRBJ1-3,-,-,TRBV7-2,TGTGCCAGCAGCTTACTCTTTTTCCGAGTTAACTCTGGAGACACCATATATTTT,CASSLLFFRVNSGDTIYF
TRBJ1-1,-,-,TRBV4-1,TGCGCCAGCAGCCAAGATTTGGCGGCGAACACTGAAGCTTTCTTT,CASSQDLAANTEAFF
TRBJ1-1,-,-,TRBV30,TGTGCCTGGAGACTGGGGCAGTTGAACACTGAAGCTTTCTTT,CAWRLGQLNTEAFF
TRBJ1-5,TRBD1,-,TRBV20-1,TGCAGTTACAGGGGGCCTCAGCCCCAGCATTTT,CSYRGPQPQHF
TRBJ1-4,-,-,TRBV12-3/TRBV12-4,TGTGCCAGCAGTTATGGAGGCACAGTTAATGAAAAACTGTTTTTT,CASSYGGTVNEKLFF
TRBJ2-3,-,many,TRBV20-1,TGCAGTGCTAGAGTCTCGGGCGGCCTCACAGATACGCAGTATTTT,CSARVSGGLTDTQYF
TRBJ1-2,TRBD1,few,TRBV3-1,TGTGCCAGCAGCAAAGGACAGGGGAGCTATGGCTACACCTTC,CASSKGQGSYGYTF
TRBJ2-3,-,-,TRBV12-3/TRBV12-4,TGTGCCAGCGCCACCCGGCGACTGAGAACAGATACGGAGTATTTT,CASATRRLRTDTEYF
TRBJ2-3,-,-,TRBV21-1,TGTGCCAGCAGCAAAGTGGCAGATAGCACAGATACGCAGTATTTT,CASSKVADSTDTQYF
TRBJ2-5,TRBD2,few,TRBV6-5,TGTGCCAGCAGTTCGCGTTTCGGGGGGGCCCAGTACTTC,CASSSRFGGAQYF
TRBJ1-1,-,-,TRBV5-1,TGCGCCAGCAGACTACAAGATACTGAAGCTTTCTTT,CASRLQDTEAFF
TRBJ2-1,-,-,TRBV5-1,TGCGCCAGCAGCCACGACAGGCCCTACAATGAGCAGTTCTTC,CASSHDRPYNEQFF